This T cell receptor beta chain came from a study of CD8 T cells in Susac syndrome. Study conclusions and caveats: Clonal expansion was not observed in the Susac syndrome CD4+ T cell repertoires.

This clonotype occurred once. Its target is unknown. Random hexamers primed reverse transcription of about 0.5 to 1 ug RNA. TCRdb independently ran MiXCR on the immunoSEQ multiplex PCR reads; one entry per CDR3 protein. The sample lists 160,000 or so distinct CDR3 sequences; approximately 94% were seen once. The CDR3 consists of 15 residues. Trimming removed 4 bases from V and 5 bases from J; junction bases left unmatched: 2. Germline-derived CDR1 and CDR2 are LGHDT and YNNKEL (reference sequence). The sequenced sample was CD4+ T cells from PBMCs. The TCR comes from a human donor with Susac syndrome. The V gene is TRBV3-1, the J gene TRBJ1-6; 10 bases match TRBD1. Written as DNA, the CDR3 is TGTGCCAGCAGCCGGGACAGGGGCAATAATTCACCCCTCCACTTT. Amino acid sequence: CASSRDRGNNSPLHF.